The sample holds one count of the clone carrying this TCR beta chain. The data derive from a study of blood T cell repertoires in COVID-19. About the study: Samples representing acute and convalescent COVID-19 were sourced from the United States, Italy and Spain.

Seattle enrolled patients during active infection and tracked them longitudinally. In the original analysis: Estimates of nucleated cell counts were drawn from the amplification of reference gene primers. Clones were sequenced by immunoSEQ multiplex PCR, and TCRdb holds only the in-frame ones, with some missing. V, J and clone size are taken as reported in that table, and D and trimming were inferred from the DNA itself. The sample gives under 450,000 clones, 89% of which show up once; roughly 1.4% is in the top ten. This CDR3 region has 15 residues. CDR1 KGHSH and CDR2 LQKENI come from the germline V gene. V shed 4 bases, J shed 2 bases, and the junction held 6 bases outside the gene matches.

This rearrangement joins TRBV18 to TRBJ2-3, with TRBD1 identical over 7 bases. This TCR was recovered from a woman aged 40 to 50 with COVID-19, enrolled during active disease. Sequences were obtained from peripheral blood. The CDR3 spells CASSLRGQITDTQYF. The CDR3, as DNA: TGTGCCAGCTCACTGAGGGGGCAAATCACAGATACGCAGTATTTT.